These 7 T cell receptor beta chains were sequenced from one sample in a study of T cell repertoires in cytomegalovirus infection. TCRdb reanalysed the reads using MiXCR and keeps one entry per CDR3 protein. The top ten hold around 8.1% of the sample, which has about 260,000 distinct CDR3 sequences, around 13% seen once. Sequencing input: PBMCs. The receptors shown here come from a human donor in good health (CMV status not recorded). Some clones in this sample may be carry-over from other donors' samples.

This clonotype was detected many times. The V call is TRBV6-2 or TRBV6-3, the J call TRBJ2-1, with D maybe TRBD1 (6 bases). In germline, CDR1 is MNHEY, CDR2 SVGEGT. Trimming removed 10 bases at V and 0 bases at J, with 10 bases between. The CDR3 has 13 amino acids. DNA of the CDR3: TGTGCCACCTTGGACAGCTCCTACAATGAGCAGTTCTTC. This gives the protein CATLDSSYNEQFF.

At least ten counts were recorded for this clonotype. V and J are TRBV7-2 and TRBJ2-7; 9 positions match TRBD1. Germline trimming cut 0 bases from V and 2 bases from J; bases unmatched to any gene: 5. The CDR3 has 16 amino acids. CDR1 SGHTA and CDR2 FQGNSA come from the germline V gene. The chain's CDR3 is CASSLAGTGQTYEQYF. CDR3 DNA sequence: TGTGCCAGCAGCTTAGCTGGGACAGGGCAAACCTACGAGCAGTACTTC. The full variable domain, completed using reference TRBV7-2 and TRBJ2-7, is GAGVSQSPSNKVTEKGKDVELRCDPISGHTALYWYRQSLGQGLEFLIYFQGNSAPDKSGLPSDRFSAERTGGSVSTLTIQRTQQEDSAVYLCASSLAGTGQTYEQYFGPGTRLTVT.

The chain has TRBV29-1 and TRBJ2-2; D tentatively fits TRBD1 or TRBD2 (6 bases each). The CDR3 has 12 amino acids. V was clipped by 7 bases and J by 5 bases, with 11 bases between them. CDR1 is SQVTM and CDR2 is ANQGSEA in the germline V gene. The CDR3 nucleotides read TGCAGCGGCAGGGGAGGTACCGGGGAGCTGTTTTTT. Translating it yields CSGRGGTGELFF.

This clonotype showed up many times. The rearrangement uses TRBV28 and TRBJ2-7; unclear D gene. Germline CDR1 MDHEN, CDR2 SYDVKM. The ends were cut back, 6 bases at V and 2 bases at J, with 17 bases in the middle. The CDR3 has 15 amino acids. CDR3 amino acids: CASSSPSGATYEQYF. The CDR3 nucleotides are TGTGCCAGCAGCTCCCCATCCGGTGCCACCTACGAGCAGTACTTC.

This clonotype was detected a few times. This sequence joins TRBV28 and TRBJ1-2; no clear D gene. V was trimmed by 6 bases and J by 12 bases, leaving 8 bases between them. The CDR3 sequence is 9 residues long. The germline gives CDR1 MDHEN, CDR2 SYDVKM. The CDR3 spells CASSRPHTF. CDR3 nucleotide sequence: TGTGCCAGCAGCCGCCCCCACACCTTC.

CDR3 region: CASSGRKNTEAFF. Written as DNA, the CDR3 is TGTGCCAGCAGCGGACGGAAGAACACTGAAGCTTTCTTT. The chain couples TRBV7-3 to TRBJ1-1; D is unresolved. V lost 5 bases and J 1 base, leaving 8 bases between the germline ends. Per germline, CDR1 SGHTA and CDR2 FQGTGA. There are 13 residues in the CDR3. Complete variable domain (other parts from reference TRBV7-3 and TRBJ1-1): GAGVSQTPSNKVTEKGKYVELRCDPISGHTALYWYRQSLGQGPEFLIYFQGTGAADDSGLPNDRFFAVRPEGSVSTLKIQRTERGDSAVYLCASSGRKNTEAFFGQGTRLTVV.

This chain joins TRBV4-2 and TRBJ2-7; D is uncertain. Germline lookup yields CDR1 LGHNA and CDR2 YNFKEQ. The CDR3 spans 13 residues. V lost 0 bases to trimming and J lost 6 bases, with 9 bases between them. CDR3 DNA sequence: TGTGCCAGCAGCCAAGATGACTGGGGCGAGCAGTACTTC. It is translated as CASSQDDWGEQYF.